This T cell receptor beta chain comes out of a study of the immune and genomic landscape of osteosarcoma. About the study: Most patients were poor-risk; roughly 67% had died.

Study outcomes and limitations: Limited clonal expansion was suggested by productive clonality averaging about 0.087, maximum approximately 0.3. Compared with cold C1, the hot C3 cluster had higher, still-low clonality.

Regarding this clone: The antigen is not known.

This CDR3 is 17 amino acids long. Measured with immunoSEQ multiplex PCR; TCRdb has only the in-frame clones, and not every one. The data show over a thousand clones, over 70% seen once. The sequence derives from a man aged 25 to 40 with osteosarcoma. The specimen was primary tumor tissue from the femur. The chain combines TRBV21-1 with TRBJ2-3. TRBV21-1 is marked as a pseudogene. This chain's CDR3 is CASSTQNGLLSTDTQYF. CDR3 coding DNA: TGTGCCAGCAGCACACAAAACGGCTTACTTAGCACAGATACGCAGTATTTT.